The 4 T cell receptor beta chains reported below all come from one sample, sequenced in a study of blood T cell repertoires in COVID-19. TCRdb keeps only in-frame clones here, not all; method: immunoSEQ multiplex PCR. The sample has fewer than 300,000 clones; around 83% are singletons. Sequenced sample: PBMCs or T cells enriched from blood (not recorded which). These receptors were obtained from a man aged 35 to 55 who had been exposed to COVID-19.

V is TRBV27 and J is TRBJ2-7; 8 bases are a match to TRBD2. Germline V gene lookup returns CDR1 MNHEY and CDR2 SMNVEV (reference sequence). V lost 6 bases to trimming and J lost 1 base; unmatched junction nucleotides: 5. The CDR3 consists of 14 residues. Written as DNA, the CDR3 is TGTGCCAGCAGCCGGGGGGGGTCTTCCTACGAGCAGTACTTC. Its protein is CASSRGGSSYEQYF.

This clone has a handful of counts. The V gene is TRBV27, the J gene TRBJ2-7; D might be TRBD1 (5 bases). Germline lookup yields CDR1 MNHEY and CDR2 SMNVEV (reference sequence). CDR3 length: 11 residues. V was trimmed by 5 bases and J by 7 bases, leaving 9 bases between them. CDR3 protein: CASSVGLEQYF. The CDR3 DNA sequence: TGTGCCAGCAGTGTGGGGCTTGAGCAGTACTTC.

The rearrangement uses TRBV5-4 and TRBJ1-2; TRBD1 is a possible D gene (5 bases). The CDR3 has 13 amino acids. V gave up 1 base and J gave up 4 bases, with 8 bases separating them. Germline V CDR1 and CDR2: SGHNT, YYREEE (reference sequence). The CDR3 here is CASSLQGIYGYTF. The DNA for the CDR3 is TGTGCCAGCAGCTTGCAGGGAATCTATGGCTACACCTTC.

The chain combines TRBV14 with TRBJ1-1; unclear D gene. The CDR3 is 13 amino acids. The germline CDR1 and CDR2 sequences are SGHDN and FVKESK. Trimming shortened V by 6 bases and J by 6 bases, and 14 bases separated the two germline ends. CDR3 in DNA: TGTGCCAGCAGTCTCTCTGTCGTCGCTGAAGCTTTCTTT. This codes for CASSLSVVAEAFF.